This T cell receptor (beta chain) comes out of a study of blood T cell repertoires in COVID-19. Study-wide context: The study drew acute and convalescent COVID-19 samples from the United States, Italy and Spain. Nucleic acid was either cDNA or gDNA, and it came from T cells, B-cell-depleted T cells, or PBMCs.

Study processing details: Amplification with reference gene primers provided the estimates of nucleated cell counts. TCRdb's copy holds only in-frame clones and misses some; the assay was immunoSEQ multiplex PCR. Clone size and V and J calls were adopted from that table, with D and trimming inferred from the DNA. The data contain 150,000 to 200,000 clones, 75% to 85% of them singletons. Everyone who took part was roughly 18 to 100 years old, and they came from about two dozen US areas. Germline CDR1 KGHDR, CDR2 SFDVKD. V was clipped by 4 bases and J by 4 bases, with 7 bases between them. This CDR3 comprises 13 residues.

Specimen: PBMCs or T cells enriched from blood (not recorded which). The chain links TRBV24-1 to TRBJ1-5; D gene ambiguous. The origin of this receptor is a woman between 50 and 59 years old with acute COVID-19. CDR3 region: CATSDPGNQPQHF. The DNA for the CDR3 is TGTGCCACCAGTGACCCGGGGAATCAGCCCCAGCATTTT.